The clone carrying this T cell receptor (beta chain) was seen many times. The V gene's germline CDR1 is LGHNA and CDR2 YSLEER. The germline V and J ends were trimmed by 0 bases and 2 bases, with 17 bases remaining between them. This CDR3 region has 17 residues. These data belong to a study of metastatic and nonmetastatic thyroid tumors. TCRdb reprocessed the PCR reads via MiXCR. This sample has more than 20,000 clones; roughly 23% occur once, and the top ten carry roughly 12%. Not a single patient had been given any form of treatment at any point before undergoing thyroid surgery. The V gene is TRBV4-3, the J gene TRBJ2-7, with a possible D match to TRBD1 (6 bases). Sequencing was performed on tumor tissue. This receptor was obtained from a female donor with papillary thyroid cancer or a benign thyroid nodule (not recorded which). Some clones in this sample may be carry-over from other donors' samples. CDR3 in DNA: TGCGCCAGCAGCCAAGATGGGAGACAGGTTCCCACCTACGAGCAGTACTTC. It encodes CASSQDGRQVPTYEQYF.